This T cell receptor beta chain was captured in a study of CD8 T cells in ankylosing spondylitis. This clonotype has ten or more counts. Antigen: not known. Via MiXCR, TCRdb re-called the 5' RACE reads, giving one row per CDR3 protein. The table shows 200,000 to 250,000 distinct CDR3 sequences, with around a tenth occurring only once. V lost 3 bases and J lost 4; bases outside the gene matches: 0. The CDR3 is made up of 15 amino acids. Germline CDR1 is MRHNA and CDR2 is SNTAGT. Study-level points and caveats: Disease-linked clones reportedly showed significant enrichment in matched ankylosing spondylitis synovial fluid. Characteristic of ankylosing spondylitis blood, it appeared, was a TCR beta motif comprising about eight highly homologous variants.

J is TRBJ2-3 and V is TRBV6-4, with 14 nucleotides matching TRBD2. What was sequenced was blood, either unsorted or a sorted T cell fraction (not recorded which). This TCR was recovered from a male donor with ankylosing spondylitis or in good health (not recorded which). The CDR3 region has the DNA TGTGCCAGCAGTGAGACTAGCGGGAGGGCAGATACGCAGTATTTT. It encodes CASSETSGRADTQYF.